The 15 T cell receptor beta chains below were found in one sample sequenced in a study of blood T cells in healthy people across ages. Primers used in a second PCR of roughly 6 to 11 cycles were a sample-barcoded 5' primer and a J-beta primer mix. TCRdb re-called the 5' RACE reads with MiXCR, one entry per CDR3 protein. The sample lists hundreds of thousands of distinct CDR3 sequences; about 62% were seen once. Material for sequencing was blood. These receptors originate from a man aged 30-40 years in good health.

The genes are TRBV29-1 and TRBJ1-2; D is unclear. Germline assignment: CDR1 SQVTM and CDR2 ANQGSEA. CDR3 size: 12 residues. V was clipped by 4 bases and J by 2 bases, with 8 bases between them. CDR3 DNA: TGCAGCGTTGTCTCGGGGAACTATGGCTACACCTTC. Translated: CSVVSGNYGYTF.

This clonotype has just one count. The V call is TRBV20-1, the J call TRBJ2-7, with D unclear. The length of the CDR3 is 13 residues. Germline V lookup: CDR1 DFQATT, CDR2 SNEGSKA (reference sequence). V lost 6 bases and J lost 2, with 14 bases in between. The CDR3 coding sequence is TGCAGTGCAGCCAACTCGCCCCCCTACGAGCAGTACTTC. It is translated as CSAANSPPYEQYF.

The V call is TRBV7-2, the J call TRBJ1-5; a weak D match, TRBD1 (6 bases). Trimming cost V 5 bases and J 3 bases, with 17 bases left between them. The CDR3 covers 16 residues. CDR1 SGHTA and CDR2 FQGNSA come from the germline V gene. The chain's CDR3 is CASSPWPTGPNQPQHF. The DNA of the CDR3 is TGTGCCAGCAGCCCCTGGCCCACAGGGCCCAATCAGCCCCAGCATTTT.

In this sample, this clonotype turned up a few times. The chain couples TRBV20-1 to TRBJ2-3, with TRBD2 matching over 7 bases. This CDR3 is 12 amino acids long. The trim removed 5 bases at V and 5 bases at J, leaving 4 bases unmatched. Germline-derived CDR1 and CDR2 are DFQATT and SNEGSKA (reference sequence). The chain's CDR3 is CSAPGEGDTQYF. DNA of the CDR3: TGCAGTGCTCCGGGGGAGGGAGATACGCAGTATTTT.

This clonotype showed up just a few times. The chain employs TRBV12-3 or TRBV12-4 and TRBJ1-2; D is possibly TRBD1 (6 bases). This CDR3 is built from 15 residues. V was shortened by 7 bases and J by 7 bases, with 22 bases between the two germline ends. The CDR3 nucleotides are TGTGCCAGCACCCCGTTGACAGGACCTTCGAGTGGCTACACCTTC. Its protein product is CASTPLTGPSSGYTF.

V and J are TRBV20-1 and TRBJ2-1, with D unresolved. CDR1 and CDR2 (germline): DFQATT, SNEGSKA (reference sequence). V lost 4 bases and J 1 base, leaving 14 bases between the germline ends. CDR3 length equals 15 residues. DNA of the CDR3: TGCAGTGCTACCCCTGCAGGCGGATCCTACAATGAGCAGTTCTTC. Translated: CSATPAGGSYNEQFF.

The rearrangement uses TRBV12-3 or TRBV12-4 and TRBJ2-5; perhaps TRBD2 as D (7 bases). The DNA end is a closer match to TRBJ2-7, so the J assignment may be wrong. CDR3 size: 15 residues. CDR3 amino acids: CASSDIGGAAYEQYF. The CDR3 DNA reads as TGTGCCAGCAGTGACATTGGGGGGGCCGCCTACGAGCAGTACTTC.

J is TRBJ2-6 and V is TRBV4-2; D possibly uses TRBD1 or TRBD2 (5 bases each). Per germline, CDR1 LGHNA and CDR2 YNFKEQ. The germline V and J ends were trimmed by 4 bases and 1 base, with 14 bases remaining between them. This CDR3 contains 17 residues. The CDR3 DNA reads as TGTGCCAGCAGCCCCCTCTGGGGGAAGTCTGGGGCCAACGTCCTGACTTTC. Protein: CASSPLWGKSGANVLTF.

The rearrangement links TRBV27 to TRBJ2-7, with D hard to call. The V gene lost 6 bases and the J gene lost 2 bases, with 11 bases spanning the gap. CDR3 length: 13 residues. CDR1 MNHEY and CDR2 SMNVEV come from the germline V gene (reference sequence). The CDR3 loop reads CASSFGLTYEQYF. The CDR3 DNA is TGTGCCAGCAGCTTTGGTCTTACCTACGAGCAGTACTTC.

This clonotype was seen more than once but under ten times. This chain's CDR3 is CASSRHSGRGSNEQFF. CDR3 coding DNA: TGCGCCAGCAGTCGTCATAGCGGGAGAGGGAGCAATGAGCAGTTCTTC. The chain employs TRBV4-3 and TRBJ2-1, with 9 bases lining up with TRBD2. V was pared by 6 bases and J by 6 bases, with 12 bases of the junction left unmatched. The germline V gene has CDR1 LGHNA and CDR2 YSLEER. The CDR3 covers 16 residues.

This clonotype was counted a single time. This rearrangement joins TRBV12-3 or TRBV12-4 to TRBJ1-4; D might be TRBD1 (6 bases). V gave up 7 bases and J gave up 4 bases, with 10 bases separating them. The CDR3 extends over 13 amino acids. CDR3 in DNA: TGTGCCAGCAAGACAGGAGATAATGAAAAACTGTTTTTT. Its translation is CASKTGDNEKLFF.

V usage is TRBV7-2 and J usage is TRBJ2-7; D is possibly TRBD1 (5 bases). This CDR3 comprises 14 residues. Trimming shortened V by 5 bases and J by 6 bases, and 17 bases separated the two germline ends. Per germline, CDR1 SGHTA and CDR2 FQGNSA. The CDR3: CASSPAGAFGEQYF. The CDR3 DNA is TGTGCCAGCAGCCCGGCTGGGGCGTTCGGCGAGCAGTACTTC.

This clonotype was picked up one time. This chain connects TRBV6-1 to TRBJ2-7; 9 bases line up with TRBD2. The V gene end was trimmed by 3 bases and the J gene end by 3 bases; junction bases not matched to a gene: 6. The CDR3 consists of 15 residues. Looked up from germline, CDR1 is MNHNS and CDR2 is SASEGT. CDR3 sequence reads: CASSDLSGRSYEQYF. DNA for the CDR3: TGTGCCAGCAGTGACTTGAGCGGGAGGAGCTACGAGCAGTACTTC.

J is TRBJ1-2 and V is TRBV7-2, with 10 bases fitting TRBD1. J lost 6 bases, V lost 5 bases, and 9 bases had no gene match. Germline V gene data show CDR1 as SGHTA and CDR2 as FQGNSA. The CDR3 totals 15 residues. The chain's CDR3 is CASSQEGQGYDGYTF. The CDR3 DNA sequence: TGTGCCAGCAGCCAAGAGGGACAGGGGTATGATGGCTACACCTTC.

V gene TRBV29-1 combines with J gene TRBJ1-1; tentative D call: TRBD1 (5 bases). The CDR3 runs to 10 residues. CDR1 is SQVTM and CDR2 is ANQGSEA in the germline V gene. V was shortened by 6 bases and J by 11 bases, with 13 bases between the two germline ends. The CDR3 loop reads CSVNDGAAFF. As DNA, the CDR3 is TGCAGCGTGAATGACGGGGCGGCTTTCTTT. Complete variable domain (other parts from reference TRBV29-1 and TRBJ1-1): SAVISQKPSRDICQRGTSLTIQCQVDSQVTMMFWYRQQPGQSLTLIATANQGSEATYESGFVIDKFPISRPNLTFSTLTVSNMSPEDSSIYLCSVNDGAAFFGQGTRLTVV.